A single sample gave rise to the 20 T cell receptor beta chains below, sequenced in a study of blood T cell repertoires in COVID-19. Libraries were prepared by immunoSEQ multiplex PCR; TCRdb keeps only in-frame clonotypes and omits some of them. The sample lists a few hundred thousand clones; around 86% were seen once. The sequenced sample was PBMCs or T cells enriched from blood (not recorded which). The source of these receptors is a woman between 50 and 59 years old who had recovered from COVID-19.

V is TRBV4-1 and J is TRBJ2-7, with D perhaps matching TRBD2 (5 bases). Per germline, CDR1 MGHRA and CDR2 YSYEKL. Trimming took off 0 bases at V and 3 bases at J, with 12 bases between the two ends. The CDR3 has 15 residues. CDR3 in amino acids: CASSQEFTGIYEQYF. CDR3 DNA: TGCGCCAGCAGCCAAGAATTCACCGGGATCTACGAGCAGTACTTC.

This chain joins TRBV6-5 and TRBJ1-2, with TRBD1 as a possible D gene (6 bases). CDR3 length: 15 amino acids. The germline V gene has CDR1 MNHEY and CDR2 SVGAGI. The V gene lost 0 bases and the J gene lost 4 bases, with 12 bases spanning the gap. CDR3 sequence reads: CASSYSFTGIYGYTF. CDR3 DNA: TGTGCCAGCAGTTACTCCTTCACAGGGATCTATGGCTACACCTTC.

V is TRBV3-1 (or the pseudogene TRBV3-2) and J is TRBJ1-2; maybe TRBD1 (5 bases). From germline, CDR1 is LGHDT and CDR2 YNNKEL (reference sequence). The CDR3 totals 16 residues. V was pared by 3 bases and J by 4 bases, with 18 bases between. The CDR3 reads CASSQSGVGVIYGYTF. The DNA of the CDR3 is TGTGCCAGCAGCCAGTCAGGTGTAGGGGTTATCTATGGCTACACCTTC.

V and J are TRBV6-6 and TRBJ2-5; 10 positions match TRBD2. Germline V gene data show CDR1 as MNHNY and CDR2 as SVGAGI (reference sequence). This CDR3 comprises 16 residues. V trimming: 4 bases; J trimming: 2 bases; junction bases outside the gene matches: 7. The CDR3 DNA reads as TGTGCCAGCAGTTTAACAGCGGGGGGGCGACAAGAGACCCAGTACTTC. It codes for CASSLTAGGRQETQYF.

The chain recombines TRBV19 with TRBJ1-2; unclear D gene. CDR1 LNHDA and CDR2 SQIVND come from the germline V gene (reference sequence). This CDR3 spans 12 amino acids. V was shortened by 3 bases and J by 7 bases, with 9 bases between the two germline ends. This chain's CDR3 is CASSIQLGGYTF. The CDR3 nucleotides read TGTGCCAGTAGTATTCAGCTAGGTGGCTACACCTTC.

This chain uses TRBV19 with TRBJ1-2; 7 bases align to TRBD1. Germline CDR1 LNHDA, CDR2 SQIVND (reference sequence). V lost 4 bases, J lost 0 bases, and 2 bases stayed unmatched. CDR3 length: 14 amino acids. The CDR3 DNA reads TGTGCCAGTAGTAGGGACAGAGCTAACTATGGCTACACCTTC. Its translation is CASSRDRANYGYTF.

This clone was recorded only once. The V and J genes are TRBV30 and TRBJ1-2; the match to TRBD1 covers 7 bases. J gave up 3 bases and V 3 bases, and 7 bases lay outside the gene matches. Germline lookup yields CDR1 GTSNPN and CDR2 SVGIG (reference sequence). The CDR3 length is 14 residues. This CDR3 is CAWRATGKHYGYTF. CDR3 nucleotides: TGTGCCTGGAGGGCGACAGGGAAGCACTATGGCTACACCTTC. Combining the CDR3 with reference TRBV30 and TRBJ1-2 gives the whole variable domain SQTIHQWPATLVQPVGSPLSLECTVEGTSNPNLYWYRQAAGRGLQLLFYSVGIGQISSEVPQNLSASRPQDRQFILSSKKLLLSDSGFYLCAWRATGKHYGYTFGSGTRLTVV.

The chain links TRBV7-2 to TRBJ2-2, with D possibly matching TRBD2 (5 bases). V lost 5 bases and J 6 bases, leaving 16 bases between the germline ends. The germline CDR1 and CDR2 sequences are SGHTA and FQGNSA. The CDR3 covers 15 residues. DNA of the CDR3: TGTGCCAGCAGCGTACGGGGAACCGGTGCCGGGGAGCTGTTTTTT. Its translation is CASSVRGTGAGELFF. The whole variable domain, filled in from reference TRBV7-2 and TRBJ2-2, reads GAGVSQSPSNKVTEKGKDVELRCDPISGHTALYWYRQSLGQGLEFLIYFQGNSAPDKSGLPSDRFSAERTGGSVSTLTIQRTQQEDSAVYLCASSVRGTGAGELFFGEGSRLTVL.

The chain recombines TRBV6-4 with TRBJ1-2; a possible D gene is TRBD1 (5 bases). Germline lookup yields CDR1 MRHNA and CDR2 SNTAGT. This CDR3 is 14 amino acids long. V lost 6 bases, J lost 2 bases, and 13 bases lay in between. The CDR3 DNA reads as TGTGCCAGCAGCCGACAGCCCGGGAACTATGGCTACACCTTC. Translation: CASSRQPGNYGYTF.

V is TRBV9 and J is TRBJ2-3, with D unclear. Trimming shortened V by 1 base and J by 2 bases, and 11 bases separated the two germline ends. The CDR3 is made up of 15 amino acids. Germline CDR1 and CDR2: SGDLS and YYNGEE. The CDR3 loop reads CASSVRSSPTDTQYF. In DNA, the CDR3 is TGTGCCAGCAGCGTACGGTCGTCTCCCACAGATACGCAGTATTTT.

The sample holds one count of this clone. The gene calls are TRBV21-1 and TRBJ1-1; the D call TRBD1 from the table was never checked on the DNA. TRBV21-1 is given as a pseudogene. The CDR3 has 14 residues. The CDR3 loop is CASSGQGANTEAFF. CDR3 DNA sequence: TGTGCCAGCAGCGGACAGGGGGCGAACACTGAAGCTTTCTTT.

The chain recombines TRBV5-5 with TRBJ1-2; D possibly corresponds to TRBD1 (5 bases). V was trimmed by 0 bases and J by 4 bases, leaving 10 bases between them. The germline gives CDR1 SGHKS, CDR2 YYEKEE (reference sequence). The CDR3 is made up of 14 amino acids. CDR3 nucleotide sequence: TGTGCCAGCAGCTTGGAGGGTACAGGCTATGGCTACACCTTC. Amino acid sequence: CASSLEGTGYGYTF.

The gene calls are TRBV5-4 and TRBJ1-4; a possible D gene is TRBD1 (6 bases). The V and J ends lost 2 bases and 8 bases respectively, with 13 bases between them. The CDR3 has 14 residues. Germline assignment: CDR1 SGHNT and CDR2 YYREEE (reference sequence). The CDR3 region is CASSLTQGGEKLFF. CDR3 DNA sequence: TGTGCCAGCAGCTTAACACAGGGTGGGGAAAAACTGTTTTTT.

This chain uses TRBV19 with TRBJ1-1; possible D gene TRBD1, 5 bases. Trimming took 7 bases from V and 0 from J, leaving 18 bases between them. The CDR3 consists of 16 residues. CDR1 and CDR2 from the germline V gene are LNHDA and SQIVND (reference sequence). Written as DNA, the CDR3 is TGTGCCAGTACTGGGGGGTCCGGGGTTATGAACACTGAAGCTTTCTTT. It translates to CASTGGSGVMNTEAFF.

The gene calls are TRBV7-3 and TRBJ1-2; 7 bases align to TRBD1. Per the germline V gene, CDR1 is SGHTA and CDR2 is FQGTGA. The CDR3 spans 15 residues. The J segment lost 7 bases and the V segment lost 5 bases, leaving 13 bases of the junction unmatched. This chain's CDR3 is CASSPSGPAGGGYTF. CDR3 coding DNA: TGTGCCAGCAGCCCATCAGGCCCGGCAGGGGGTGGCTACACCTTC.

The chain has TRBV6-2 or TRBV6-3 and TRBJ2-7, with 7 nucleotides matching TRBD2. The CDR3 consists of 17 residues. Germline-derived CDR1 and CDR2 are MNHEY and SVGEGT. The V gene end was trimmed by 5 bases and the J gene end by 0 bases; junction bases not matched to a gene: 13. CDR3 protein: CASSPYTTSVFSYEQYF. CDR3 in DNA: TGTGCCAGCAGTCCCTACACCACTAGCGTGTTCTCCTACGAGCAGTACTTC.

This clone was seen repeatedly, ten times or more. The chain has TRBV7-9 and TRBJ1-1; D may be TRBD1 (5 bases). V gave up 2 bases and J gave up 1 base, with 8 bases separating them. Germline V CDR1 and CDR2: SEHNR, FQNEAQ (reference sequence). CDR3 length: 14 amino acids. The CDR3 is CASSLTGENTEAFF. CDR3 DNA sequence: TGTGCCAGCAGCTTAACAGGTGAGAACACTGAAGCTTTCTTT.

The genes are TRBV3-1 (or the pseudogene TRBV3-2) and TRBJ2-4; tentatively, D is TRBD2 (6 bases). This CDR3 has 15 amino acids. The germline V and J ends were trimmed by 1 base and 0 bases, with 7 bases remaining between them. In germline, CDR1 is LGHDT, CDR2 YNNKEL (reference sequence). This CDR3 reads CASSQGGIAKNIQYF. The CDR3, as DNA: TGTGCCAGCAGCCAAGGCGGGATAGCCAAAAACATTCAGTACTTC.

V gene TRBV9 combines with J gene TRBJ1-1, with a tentative D call TRBD1 (5 bases). V lost 0 bases to trimming and J lost 3 bases, with 9 bases between them. The CDR3 is 14 amino acids. Germline loops: CDR1 SGDLS, CDR2 YYNGEE. CDR3 nucleotides: TGTGCCAGCAGCGTAGCCCAGGGCGACACTGAAGCTTTCTTT. This encodes CASSVAQGDTEAFF.

This rearrangement joins TRBV7-2 to TRBJ2-5; no definite D call. With 1 base removed from V and 1 base from J, the gap between germline ends came to 7 bases. Germline-derived CDR1 and CDR2 are SGHTA and FQGNSA. CDR3 size: 14 residues. CDR3 in amino acids: CASSLVPGQETQYF. The DNA of the CDR3 is TGTGCCAGCAGCTTAGTTCCGGGCCAAGAGACCCAGTACTTC.